This T cell receptor (beta chain) was obtained from a study of cytomegalovirus exposure and HLA in healthy donors. General observations from the study: The dataset shows that most TCR sequences were rare, while some public TCRs occurred in many donors. Reports described diagnosis of cytomegalovirus status by the classifier as highly specific and sensitive. Later, an analysis found that TCR clusters from the first cohort tended to co-occur in the roughly 110 validation repertoires.

As regards this clone: Its matching antigen is unknown.

Measured with immunoSEQ multiplex PCR; TCRdb has only the in-frame clones, and not every one. The data show 160,000 or so clones, 80% to 90% seen once. Sequencing was carried out using PBMCs. This receptor was obtained from a woman in her 30s in good health and CMV-seronegative.

Here the CDR3 reads CSVLTQEVYDEQFF. As DNA, the CDR3 is TGCAGCGTCCTCACTCAGGAGGTCTATGATGAGCAGTTCTTC. The chain couples TRBV29-1 to TRBJ2-1, with a tentative D call TRBD2 (5 bases). V was trimmed by 6 bases and J by 8 bases, leaving 20 bases between them. The CDR3 contains 14 residues. Germline CDR1 reads SQVTM; CDR2 reads ANQGSEA.